A selection of T cell receptor beta chains follows, all from one sample in a study of Graves' ophthalmopathy and Graves' hyperthyroidism. Via MiXCR, TCRdb re-called the multiplex PCR reads, giving one row per CDR3 protein. In the table there are 150,000 to 200,000 distinct CDR3 sequences, 30% to 45% of which are singletons. What was sequenced was peripheral blood. The receptors originated from a woman in her 40s with Graves' ophthalmopathy. Each CDR3 is given with its conserved first and last residue. The D gene is left open where the match is weak. The size of a clone is reported for some rows only, either as once, few or many, or as a class for expanded clones.

TRBJ1-1 | TRBV19 | . | . | CASNRRGLTEAFF | TGTGCCAGTAACAGGCGGGGGCTCACTGAAGCTTTCTTT
TRBJ2-7 | TRBV15 | . | . | CATSSLPNEQYF | TGTGCCACCAGCAGCCTTCCAAACGAGCAGTACTTC
TRBJ1-1 | TRBV29-1 | . | many | CSAQPPGPNTEAFF | TGCAGCGCACAACCCCCGGGCCCGAACACTGAAGCTTTCTTT
TRBJ1-1 | TRBV12-3/TRBV12-4 | . | many | CASSGTMNTEAFF | TGTGCCAGCTCTGGTACCATGAACACTGAAGCTTTCTTT
TRBJ1-1 | TRBV2 | . | many | CASSDEMNTEAFF | TGTGCCAGCAGTGATGAGATGAACACTGAAGCTTTCTTT
TRBJ2-2 | TRBV27 | . | many | CASSFRGNTGELFF | TGTGCCAGCAGTTTCAGGGGTAACACCGGGGAGCTGTTTTTT
TRBJ2-5 | TRBV12-3/TRBV12-4 | TRBD2 | few | CASRSSPGVAGGQETQYF | TGTGCCAGCAGATCCTCCCCGGGGGTAGCGGGAGGCCAAGAGACCCAGTACTTC
TRBJ2-7 | TRBV6-2/TRBV6-3 | . | . | CASSYPYGTYYEQYF | TGTGCCAGCAGTTACCCTTACGGGACTTACTACGAGCAGTACTTC
TRBJ2-7 | TRBV12-3/TRBV12-4 | TRBD2 | . | CASSLWREEGYYEQYF | TGTGCCAGCAGTTTATGGCGGGAGGAGGGGTACTACGAGCAGTACTTC
TRBJ1-2 | TRBV28 | TRBD1 | many | CASTIPGQVYGYTF | TGTGCCAGCACCATTCCGGGACAGGTCTATGGCTACACCTTC
TRBJ2-7 | TRBV7-2 | . | many | CASSLGRDRPYEQYF | TGTGCCAGCAGCTTGGGGAGGGACAGGCCATACGAGCAGTACTTC
TRBJ2-5 | TRBV15 | . | . | CATSTGTKETQYF | TGTGCCACCAGCACAGGAACCAAAGAGACCCAGTACTTC
TRBJ2-7 | TRBV12-3/TRBV12-4 | TRBD1 | . | CASSPSRGQGSEQYF | TGTGCCAGCAGTCCATCCCGGGGACAGGGGAGCGAGCAGTACTTC
TRBJ1-5 | TRBV6-5 | . | many | CASHEGQPQHF | TGTGCCAGCCACGAGGGTCAGCCCCAGCATTTT
TRBJ2-7 | TRBV5-1 | . | many | CASSRQDSYEQYF | TGCGCCAGCAGCCGACAGGACTCCTACGAGCAGTACTTC
TRBJ1-1 | TRBV6-5 | . | many | CASISGSTSEAFF | TGTGCCAGCATATCCGGGTCGACGTCTGAAGCTTTCTTT
TRBJ2-7 | TRBV27 | TRBD2 | . | CASSRGGLGGEQYF | TGTGCCAGCAGCCGGGGGGGTTTGGGGGGAGAGCAGTACTTC
TRBJ1-1 | TRBV5-1 | . | once | CASTNGATVNTEAFF | TGCGCCAGCACCAATGGGGCCACGGTGAACACTGAAGCTTTCTTT
TRBJ1-1 | TRBV19 | . | . | CASSDTGGDRPVF | TGTGCCAGTAGTGACACCGGAGGGGATCGGCCAGTTTTT
TRBJ1-1 | TRBV3-1 | . | many | CASSQGTVRNTEAFF | TGTGCCAGCAGCCAAGGGACAGTTAGGAACACTGAAGCTTTCTTT
TRBJ2-5 | TRBV2 | . | many | CASCRGVGETQYF | TGTGCCAGCTGTCGCGGAGTGGGAGAGACCCAGTACTTC
TRBJ2-7 | TRBV29-1 | TRBD2 | many | CGVAQGLAGGYEQYF | TGCGGCGTGGCCCAGGGACTAGCGGGGGGTTACGAGCAGTACTTC
TRBJ2-7 | TRBV20-1 | TRBD2 | . | CSAISLSGRAHEQYF | TGCAGTGCTATCTCCCTTAGCGGGAGGGCCCACGAGCAGTACTTC
TRBJ1-1 | TRBV6-1 | . | . | CAISSNTEAFF | TGTGCCATCTCGTCGAACACTGAAGCTTTCTTT
TRBJ2-7 | TRBV19 | TRBD2 | . | CASSIESGGEQYF | TGTGCCAGTAGTATAGAGTCGGGGGGCGAGCAGTACTTC
TRBJ2-5 | TRBV6-1 | TRBD1 | many | CASSQGGNQETQYF | TGTGCCAGCAGTCAAGGGGGCAACCAAGAGACCCAGTACTTC
TRBJ1-2 | TRBV12-3/TRBV12-4 | . | many | CASSLGDGYTF | TGTGCCAGCAGTTTGGGGGATGGCTACACCTTC
TRBJ1-6 | TRBV6-1 | TRBD1 | few | CASSPDRAPTSTLHF | TGTGCCAGCAGTCCGGACAGGGCGCCGACAAGCACCCTCCACTTT
TRBJ1-2 | TRBV9 | TRBD1 | many | CASSSGTGISNYGYTF | TGTGCCAGCAGCTCCGGGACAGGGATATCTAACTATGGCTACACCTTC
TRBJ2-2 | TRBV6-1 | . | few | CASTLNRDPGELFF | TGTGCCAGCACCCTGAACAGGGATCCCGGGGAGCTGTTTTTT
TRBJ2-7 | TRBV29-1 | . | many | CSVGGAQEETYEQYF | TGCAGCGTGGGTGGGGCACAGGAGGAGACCTACGAGCAGTACTTC
TRBJ1-1 | TRBV6-2/TRBV6-3 | . | once | CASSYTDQNTEAFF | TGTGCCAGCAGTTACACGGATCAGAACACTGAAGCTTTCTTT
TRBJ2-5 | TRBV18 | TRBD2 | many | CASSVAGGRQETQYF | TGTGCCAGCTCTGTGGCGGGGGGACGACAAGAGACCCAGTACTTC
TRBJ1-1 | TRBV20-1 | . | few | CSARRSTEAFF | TGCAGCGCAAGACGGTCCACTGAAGCTTTCTTT
TRBJ2-7 | TRBV28 | TRBD2 | . | CASSLTPGGGSYEQYF | TGTGCCAGCAGCCTAACCCCTGGGGGAGGGTCCTACGAGCAGTACTTC
TRBJ1-2 | TRBV6-1 | . | many | CASSDPQGGSYTF | TGTGCCAGCAGTGACCCACAAGGGGGGTCCTACACCTTC
TRBJ1-3 | TRBV6-1 | . | . | CASSKTASRAGNTIYF | TGTGCCAGCAGCAAGACAGCGTCCCGGGCTGGAAACACCATATATTTT
TRBJ2-5 | TRBV25-1 | . | many | CASSDLEKETQYF | TGTGCCAGCAGTGACTTGGAGAAAGAGACCCAGTACTTC
TRBJ1-2 | TRBV27 | . | many | CASSPRTANGYTF | TGTGCCAGCAGTCCGCGGACAGCAAATGGCTACACCTTC
TRBJ1-2 | TRBV2 | TRBD1 | many | CASTPINGQGQGYTF | TGTGCCAGCACTCCAATTAATGGACAGGGGCAGGGCTACACCTTC
TRBJ2-5 | TRBV20-1 | TRBD2 | once | CSARDQGLAGPRGETQYF | TGCAGTGCTAGAGATCAGGGACTAGCGGGACCCCGGGGGGAGACCCAGTACTTC
TRBJ1-5 | TRBV10-1 | . | . | CASSEEGVGQPQHF | TGCGCCAGCAGTGAGGAGGGGGTCGGACAGCCCCAGCATTTT
TRBJ2-5 | TRBV6-2/TRBV6-3 | TRBD1 | . | CASSGGQGFTETQYF | TGTGCCAGCAGTGGTGGACAGGGATTTACAGAGACCCAGTACTTC
TRBJ1-6 | TRBV6-2/TRBV6-3 | TRBD1 | . | CASSFPSTGQGAKTPLHF | TGTGCCAGCAGTTTTCCCTCCACGGGACAGGGGGCGAAGACACCCCTCCACTTT
TRBJ2-5 | TRBV28 | . | many | CASSFIWDKYAETQYF | TGTGCCAGCAGTTTCATCTGGGACAAATATGCCGAGACCCAGTACTTC
TRBJ2-7 | TRBV18 | . | many | CASSPRTGAGYEQYF | TGTGCCAGCTCACCAAGGACGGGGGCGGGCTACGAGCAGTACTTC
TRBJ2-3 | TRBV9 | TRBD2 | many | CASSSGLAGDTDTQYF | TGTGCCAGCAGCTCAGGACTAGCGGGAGACACAGATACGCAGTATTTT
TRBJ1-1 | TRBV28 | . | many | CATQEGWYTEAFF | TGTGCCACCCAGGAGGGCTGGTATACTGAAGCTTTCTTT
TRBJ1-5 | TRBV19 | . | many | CASSIWGVWSNQPQHF | TGTGCCAGTAGTATATGGGGGGTTTGGAGCAATCAGCCCCAGCATTTT
TRBJ2-4 | TRBV6-1 | . | . | CASSKQGAKNIQYF | TGTGCCAGCAGTAAACAGGGAGCCAAAAACATTCAGTACTTC
TRBJ2-2 | TRBV3-1 | . | many | CASNPRGGRGAKTNTGELFF | TGTGCCAGCAATCCCCGTGGGGGGCGAGGGGCTAAGACGAACACCGGGGAGCTGTTTTTT
TRBJ2-7 | TRBV6-5 | . | . | CASSFTGGSYEQYF | TGTGCCAGCAGTTTTACCGGGGGATCCTACGAGCAGTACTTC
TRBJ1-2 | TRBV28 | . | many | CASSDGRRAGSTLHGYTF | TGTGCCAGCAGTGACGGACGCAGGGCCGGCTCAACCCTTCACGGCTACACCTTC
TRBJ1-1 | TRBV6-1 | TRBD1 | . | CASTPSGGPEGAFF | TGTGCCAGCACACCTTCAGGGGGCCCAGAAGGTGCTTTCTTT